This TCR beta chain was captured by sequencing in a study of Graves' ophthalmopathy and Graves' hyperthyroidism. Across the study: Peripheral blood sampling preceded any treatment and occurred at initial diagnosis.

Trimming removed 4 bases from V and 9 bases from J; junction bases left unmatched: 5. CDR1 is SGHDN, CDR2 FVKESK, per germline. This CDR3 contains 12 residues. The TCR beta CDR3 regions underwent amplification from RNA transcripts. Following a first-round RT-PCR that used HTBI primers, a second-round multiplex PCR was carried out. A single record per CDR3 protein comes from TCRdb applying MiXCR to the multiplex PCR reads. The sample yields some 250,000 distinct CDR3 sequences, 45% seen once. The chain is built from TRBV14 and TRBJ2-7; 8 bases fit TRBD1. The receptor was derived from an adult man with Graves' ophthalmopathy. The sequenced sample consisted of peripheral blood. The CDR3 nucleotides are TGTGCCAGCAGCCTCGGGACAGGACCGCAGTACTTC. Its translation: CASSLGTGPQYF.